This TCR beta chain appears in the sequencing data of a study of T cell responses to AZD1222 COVID-19 vaccine. As regards this clone: Antigen specificity is unknown.

Sequencing was performed with immunoSEQ multiplex PCR; in TCRdb, only in-frame clones are kept and a portion is missing. In the table there are 170,000 or so clones, about 90% of which are singletons. The study, taken as a whole, reports: The repertoires were collected only after the peak T cell response. Donors were mostly white British, more females; clonal diversity possibly underestimated. Two AZD1222 doses significantly raised spike-specific TCR breadth and depth over controls. Just 5 or 6 AZD1222 recipients tested seropositive at baseline.

The CDR3 has 14 residues. V was clipped by 3 bases and J by 11 bases; unmatched bases: 11. Germline values: CDR1 LNHDA, CDR2 SQIVND (reference sequence). The TCR originated in an adult who received the AZD1222 COVID-19 vaccine. The J gene is TRBJ2-7, the V gene TRBV19; 9 bases are a match to TRBD1. Sequencing was performed on peripheral blood, taken 28 days after the second AZD1222 dose. Here the CDR3 DNA reads TGTGCCAGTAGTATGGGTCCGGACAGGGGAAATAAGTACTTC. It is translated as CASSMGPDRGNKYF.